The 6 T cell receptor beta chains below come from one sample, sequenced in a study of CXCR3-negative and CXCR3-positive naive CD8 T cells. UMI labels and 5' RACE were used to prepare the TRB cDNA libraries. TCRdb re-called the 5' RACE reads; one entry per CDR3 protein, DNA not given. The table lists about 30,000 distinct CDR3 sequences. The sequenced sample was memory CD8+ T cells from blood. These receptors were obtained from a human donor in good health. Some clones in this sample may be carry-over from other donors' samples.

The rearrangement links TRBV28 to TRBJ2-7; TCRdb proposes TRBD2, but this gene call is untestable without DNA. In germline, CDR1 is MDHEN, CDR2 SYDVKM. This CDR3 is built from 16 residues. Here the CDR3 reads CASDNQRTAGGDEQYF.

The V call is TRBV7-8, the J call TRBJ2-5; the D call of TRBD1 rests on TCRdb alone, since no DNA is present to check it. In germline, CDR1 is SGHVS, CDR2 FQNEAQ. The CDR3 consists of 17 residues. This chain's CDR3 is CASSLFSAGANQETQYF.

J is TRBJ2-2 and V is TRBV7-8; TCRdb names TRBD1, which stays unverified in the absence of DNA. CDR1 SGHVS and CDR2 FQNEAQ come from the germline V gene. The CDR3 spans 17 residues. CDR3 sequence: CASSLGGREMDTGELFF.

The CDR3 is CASSQRTAYTEAFF. The chain uses TRBV14 and TRBJ1-1; TCRdb picks TRBD1, but there is no DNA to check that call. CDR1 is SGHDN and CDR2 is FVKESK in the germline V gene. This CDR3 is built from 14 residues. The entire variable domain, with the rest obtained from reference TRBV14 and TRBJ1-1, is as follows: EAGVTQFPSHSVIEKGQTVTLRCDPISGHDNLYWYRRVMGKEIKFLLHFVKESKQDESGMPNNRFLAERTGGTYSTLKVQPAELEDSGVYFCASSQRTAYTEAFFGQGTRLTVV.

The J gene is TRBJ2-7, the V gene TRBV6-2 or TRBV6-3; there is no DNA to check the TCRdb D call of TRBD2. The CDR3 loop spans 15 amino acids. The V gene's germline CDR1 is MNHEY and CDR2 SVGEGT. CDR3 amino acids: CASSYSTTSGYEQYF.

This chain uses TRBV6-2 or TRBV6-3 with TRBJ2-1. CDR1 is MNHEY and CDR2 is SVGEGT in the germline V gene. This CDR3 is built from 13 residues. CDR3 region: CASSFLLSNEQFF.